This T cell receptor (beta chain) was retrieved from a study of T cell responses to AZD1222 COVID-19 vaccine. Study outcomes and limitations: Donors were largely white British and mainly female; clonal diversity was possibly underestimated.

V was shortened by 3 bases and J by 1 base, with 11 bases between the two germline ends. The germline gives CDR1 SGHTA, CDR2 FQGNSA. CDR3 length: 15 residues. The table lists this clone with a count of one. Its cognate antigen is unknown. Here immunoSEQ multiplex PCR was the method, and the copy in TCRdb shows in-frame clones only, minus some. The repertoire holds about 48,000 clones, about 91% seen once, with approximately 5.3% in the top ten. This chain links TRBV7-2 with TRBJ2-3; the D gene is possibly TRBD2 (5 bases). This receptor was taken from an adult who received the AZD1222 COVID-19 vaccine. The specimen was peripheral blood, collected 28 days after the second AZD1222 dose. The CDR3 protein is CASSLRERRTDTQYF. As DNA, the CDR3 is TGTGCCAGCAGCTTGAGGGAGCGCCGCACAGATACGCAGTATTTT.